This TCR beta chain came from a study of blood T cell repertoires in COVID-19. Method: immunoSEQ multiplex PCR; TCRdb's copy keeps in-frame clones and lacks some. Among approximately 150,000 clones listed, around 90% were seen once. Germline assignment: CDR1 LNHDA and CDR2 SQIVND (reference sequence). There are 15 residues in the CDR3. With 3 bases removed from V and 2 bases from J, the gap between germline ends came to 10 bases. The sample consisted of peripheral blood. The chain joins TRBV19 to TRBJ2-2, with TRBD1 as a possible D gene (6 bases). This receptor was taken from a man aged 55 to 70 with active or convalescent COVID-19. The CDR3 coding sequence is TGTGCCAGTAGTATTCCAGGGACAAACACCGGGGAGCTGTTTTTT. Its translation: CASSIPGTNTGELFF.